Following are 25 T cell receptor beta chains from one sample sequenced in a study of T cell changes during pregnancy in multiple sclerosis. Method: immunoSEQ multiplex PCR; TCRdb's copy keeps in-frame clones and lacks some. The sample lists roughly 23,000 clones, roughly nine tenths seen once, with 0.67% in the top ten. This specimen consisted of CD4+ T cells from peripheral blood mononuclear cells, obtained in the third trimester of pregnancy. The receptors shown here come from a female donor in good health, enrolled as a control in a pregnancy study.

The genes are TRBV19 and TRBJ2-7, with D possibly matching TRBD1 (5 bases). Trimming shortened V by 0 bases and J by 0 bases, and 9 bases separated the two germline ends. This CDR3 contains 15 residues. Germline lookup yields CDR1 LNHDA and CDR2 SQIVND (reference sequence). Written as DNA, the CDR3 is TGTGCCAGTAGTATAGATGGGGCGAGCTCCTACGAGCAGTACTTC. Amino acids: CASSIDGASSYEQYF.

The genes are TRBV28 and TRBJ1-1; TRBD1 matches 10 bases. The CDR3 runs 16 residues. Losses at the gene ends were 6 bases for V and 0 bases for J; bases not matched to a gene: 7. Germline CDR1 MDHEN, CDR2 SYDVKM. CDR3 DNA sequence: TGTGCCAGCAGCTCCGGGACAGGGGTTTTGAACACTGAAGCTTTCTTT. Residues: CASSSGTGVLNTEAFF.

The chain employs TRBV28 and TRBJ2-7; D is unresolved. Deletions cut 7 bases from V and 5 bases from J, with 15 bases between. This CDR3 comprises 13 residues. Germline-derived CDR1 and CDR2 are MDHEN and SYDVKM. CDR3 protein: CASNGGLKDEQYF. The CDR3 nucleotides read TGTGCCAGCAATGGTGGGCTAAAGGACGAGCAGTACTTC.

The chain is built from TRBV6-4 and TRBJ1-2; tentatively, D is TRBD1 (5 bases). CDR1 is MRHNA, CDR2 SNTAGT, per germline. The length of the CDR3 is 17 residues. V was cut by 2 bases and J by 0 bases, with 16 bases left in between. CDR3 protein: CASSDSRQGGTNYGYTF. DNA of the CDR3: TGTGCCAGCAGTGACAGTCGGCAGGGAGGTACTAACTATGGCTACACCTTC.

The chain combines TRBV15 with TRBJ2-5, with D tentatively TRBD1 (5 bases). Germline CDR1 and CDR2: LNHNV and YYDKDF (reference sequence). The CDR3 is 13 amino acids. Trimming shortened V by 0 bases and J by 3 bases, and 5 bases separated the two germline ends. CDR3 coding DNA: TGTGCCACCAGCAGAGACAGGGAAGAGACCCAGTACTTC. Translation gives CATSRDREETQYF.

The chain carries TRBV28 and TRBJ2-5, with a tentative D call TRBD1 (5 bases). The germline CDR1 and CDR2 sequences are MDHEN and SYDVKM. The CDR3 has 12 amino acids. Trimming stripped 3 bases from V and 7 bases from J, with 9 bases between. CDR3 protein: CASSFPQGTQYF. DNA for the CDR3: TGTGCCAGCAGTTTTCCCCAGGGGACCCAGTACTTC.

The gene calls are TRBV27 and TRBJ1-1, with 10 bases aligning to TRBD1. The trim removed 3 bases at V and 1 base at J, leaving 2 bases unmatched. Per germline, CDR1 MNHEY and CDR2 SMNVEV (reference sequence). CDR3 length: 15 amino acids. CDR3 in amino acids: CASSLTGGKNTEAFF. The DNA for the CDR3 is TGTGCCAGCAGTTTGACAGGGGGCAAGAACACTGAAGCTTTCTTT.

The CDR3 DNA is TGTGCCAGCAGCTCACTCGGGACAGGGAAGAGCACAGATACGCAGTATTTT. Translation: CASSSLGTGKSTDTQYF. This chain connects TRBV11-2 to TRBJ2-3; 9 bases line up with TRBD1. CDR1 SGHAT and CDR2 FQNNGV come from the germline V gene. V shed 4 bases, J shed 0 bases, and the junction held 8 bases outside the gene matches. The CDR3 runs 17 residues.

This chain connects TRBV5-1 to TRBJ2-3, with 7 bases aligning to TRBD2. V shed 3 bases, J shed 0 bases, and the junction held 1 base outside the gene matches. Germline assignment: CDR1 SGHRS and CDR2 YFSETQ. There are 14 residues in the CDR3. The CDR3 reads CASSSGLSTDTQYF. The CDR3 region has the DNA TGCGCCAGCAGCTCGGGACTAAGCACAGATACGCAGTATTTT.

The V and J genes are TRBV5-1 and TRBJ1-1; a possible D gene is TRBD1 (5 bases). This CDR3 is 14 amino acids long. Trimming shortened V by 3 bases and J by 7 bases, and 16 bases separated the two germline ends. CDR1 and CDR2 from the germline V gene are SGHRS and YFSETQ. Here the CDR3 DNA reads TGCGCCAGCAGCTCGCTCATAGGGGTTGGTGAAGCTTTCTTT. Translation gives CASSSLIGVGEAFF.

The chain links TRBV7-2 to TRBJ2-5; the D is unclear. CDR3 length: 13 residues. Germline V lookup: CDR1 SGHTA, CDR2 FQGNSA. V lost 5 bases to trimming and J lost 4 bases, with 11 bases between them. CDR3 sequence (DNA): TGTGCCAGCAGCCTCCCGTCGAGAGAGACCCAGTACTTC. This translates into CASSLPSRETQYF.

The chain is built from TRBV6-1 and TRBJ1-1, with 7 bases identical to TRBD1. The V gene's germline CDR1 is MNHNS and CDR2 SASEGT. V shed 3 bases and J 1 base; nucleotides not matched to a gene: 2. The CDR3 has 14 residues. CDR3 bases: TGTGCCAGCAGTGATAACAGGGGGAACACTGAAGCTTTCTTT. Its translation: CASSDNRGNTEAFF.

The chain carries TRBV9 and TRBJ1-3; unclear D gene. Germline CDR1 SGDLS, CDR2 YYNGEE. Trimming left V 2 bases short and J 2 bases short, with 14 bases between. The CDR3 consists of 16 residues. The CDR3 spells CASSVSQAGPGNTIYF. The CDR3 region has the DNA TGTGCCAGCAGCGTCTCTCAAGCTGGTCCTGGAAACACCATATATTTT.

This chain links TRBV28 with TRBJ2-4, with D perhaps TRBD1 (6 bases). The CDR3 is 16 amino acids. Germline assignment: CDR1 MDHEN and CDR2 SYDVKM. V dropped 6 bases and J dropped 0 bases, with 15 bases sitting between them. The CDR3 nucleotides are TGTGCCAGCAGCCCCCCAGGGGCCTTAGCCAAAAACATTCAGTACTTC. Translation gives CASSPPGALAKNIQYF.

The CDR3, as DNA: TGTGCCAGTAGTACAGGTTATGGCTACACCTTC. Residues: CASSTGYGYTF. The V and J genes are TRBV19 and TRBJ1-2; D unresolved. The CDR3 loop spans 11 amino acids. Trimming removed 4 bases at V and 5 bases at J, with 5 bases between. Germline V gives CDR1 LNHDA, CDR2 SQIVND (reference sequence).

The chain links TRBV2 to TRBJ2-3, with 8 bases matching TRBD2. This CDR3 is 15 amino acids long. Unmatched junction bases numbered 5, after V lost 6 bases and J lost 0 bases. Germline V gene data show CDR1 as SNHLY and CDR2 as FYNNEI. CDR3 amino acids: CASSHRGGSTDTQYF. DNA of the CDR3: TGTGCCAGCAGCCACCGCGGGGGGAGCACAGATACGCAGTATTTT.

The chain is built from TRBV10-3 and TRBJ2-5; a possible D gene is TRBD2 (5 bases). There are 13 residues in the CDR3. The V gene's germline CDR1 is ENHRY and CDR2 SYGVKD. The V end was cut by 10 bases, the J end by 5 bases, with 17 bases between. The chain's CDR3 is CATDSSPGETQYF. The CDR3 bases are TGTGCCACTGATTCATCCCCGGGGGAGACCCAGTACTTC.

The gene calls are TRBV5-1 and TRBJ2-3, with 11 bases that match TRBD2. After removal of 2 bases from V and 1 base from J, the junction contained 0 bases not matched to a gene. The germline gives CDR1 SGHRS, CDR2 YFSETQ. The CDR3 is 15 residues long. The CDR3 DNA reads TGCGCCAGCAGCTTACTAGCGGGGGGCACAGATACGCAGTATTTT. Amino acids: CASSLLAGGTDTQYF.

The V gene is TRBV30, the J gene TRBJ2-1, with D unclear. Trimming took 1 base from V and 9 from J, leaving 4 bases between them. From germline, CDR1 is GTSNPN and CDR2 SVGIG (reference sequence). The CDR3 sequence is 10 residues long. CDR3 region: CAWSGSEQFF. DNA of the CDR3: TGTGCCTGGAGTGGGAGTGAGCAGTTCTTC.

CDR3 loop: CASSLPVQGVSNQPQHF. DNA for the CDR3: TGCGCCAGCAGCTTACCGGTACAGGGGGTGAGCAATCAGCCCCAGCATTTT. The chain employs TRBV5-1 and TRBJ1-5, with 8 bases aligning to TRBD1. This CDR3 spans 17 amino acids. The V gene's germline CDR1 is SGHRS and CDR2 YFSETQ. With 2 bases clipped from V and 1 base from J, the junction kept 8 bases outside the gene matches.

V is TRBV11-1 and J is TRBJ1-4; no clear D gene. Between the trimmed V and J ends, which lost 3 bases and 6 bases, there was a span of 14 bases. The CDR3 runs to 15 residues. From germline, CDR1 is SGHAT and CDR2 FQDESV (reference sequence). The CDR3 loop reads CASSFEPRGYEKLFF. CDR3 nucleotides: TGTGCCAGCAGCTTCGAGCCGCGCGGATATGAAAAACTGTTTTTT.

DNA for the CDR3: TGTGCCAGCAGTGCTGGGACAGGGGGCTCCGGGGAGCTGTTTTTT. It specifies CASSAGTGGSGELFF. The rearrangement joins TRBV6-4 to TRBJ2-2; 12 nucleotides line up with TRBD1. The germline V gene has CDR1 MRHNA and CDR2 SNTAGT. The CDR3 contains 15 residues. The trim removed 4 bases at V and 6 bases at J, leaving 3 bases unmatched.

The chain is built from TRBV9 and TRBJ2-2; 9 bases line up with TRBD1. The V gene's germline CDR1 is SGDLS and CDR2 YYNGEE. This CDR3 spans 17 amino acids. V was clipped by 4 bases and J by 6 bases; unmatched bases: 13. The CDR3 nucleotides are TGTGCCAGCAGCCTTTCACCGGGACAGGGAGTATCCGGGGAGCTGTTTTTT. Protein product: CASSLSPGQGVSGELFF.

The chain links TRBV5-8 to TRBJ1-6, with D possibly being TRBD1 (6 bases). V was shortened by 4 bases and J by 5 bases, with 16 bases between the two germline ends. The CDR3 sequence is 16 residues long. From germline, CDR1 is SGHTS and CDR2 YDEGEE. This CDR3 reads CASSKGDRAHNSPLHF. Written as DNA, the CDR3 is TGTGCCAGCAGCAAGGGGGACCGGGCCCATAATTCACCCCTCCACTTT.

The chain joins TRBV4-1 to TRBJ1-2; D is perhaps TRBD1 (5 bases). Deletions cut 2 bases from V and 3 bases from J, with 19 bases between. From germline, CDR1 is MGHRA and CDR2 YSYEKL. The CDR3 is made up of 17 amino acids. The CDR3 DNA reads as TGCGCCAGCAGCCAATTAGGGGCTCCAGCCAAATACTATGGCTACACCTTC. This encodes CASSQLGAPAKYYGYTF.